The 13 T cell receptor beta chains presented below share a single source sample, sequenced in a study of shared clonotypes between healthy human individuals. This table comes from immunoSEQ multiplex PCR, and its TCRdb copy is limited to in-frame clones, with some not included. The top ten clones hold more than 0.95% of a sample with roughly 2,000,000 clones, about 95% of them seen once. The naive CD8 fraction comprised CD45RO-negative cells positively selected for CCR7 and excluded terminally differentiated effector memory CD45RA+ cells. The sequenced material came from naive CD8+ T cells sorted from blood. These receptors were obtained from a man between 18 and 35 years old in good health.

This chain joins TRBV13 and TRBJ2-7, with a weak D call TRBD1 (6 bases). This CDR3 contains 13 residues. Germline V lookup: CDR1 PRHDT, CDR2 FYEKMQ (reference sequence). Trimming removed 5 bases at V and 5 bases at J, with 13 bases between. CDR3 loop: CASSKTGLHEQYF. For the CDR3, the DNA is TGTGCCAGCAGCAAAACAGGGTTGCACGAGCAGTACTTC.

Turning to this clone: The same CDR3 also results from other DNA sequences found in this sample. The chain is built from TRBV6-5 and TRBJ2-7; a possible D gene is TRBD1 (5 bases). This CDR3 is built from 14 residues. V lost 0 bases and J lost 4, with 10 bases in between. Germline CDR1 is MNHEY and CDR2 is SVGAGI. CDR3 region: CASSYSQGVYEQYF. In nucleotides, the CDR3 is TGTGCCAGCAGTTACTCGCAGGGCGTGTACGAGCAGTACTTC.

V and J are TRBV4-3 and TRBJ2-7, with 12 nucleotides matching TRBD2. In germline, CDR1 is LGHNA, CDR2 YSLEER. This CDR3 spans 15 amino acids. V shed 2 bases, J shed 4 bases, and the junction held 3 bases outside the gene matches. CDR3 bases: TGCGCCAGCAGCCAATGGACTAGCGGGACTTACGAGCAGTACTTC. This codes for CASSQWTSGTYEQYF.

A note on this clone: Different DNA sequences within this sample yield the same CDR3. The chain joins TRBV5-1 to TRBJ2-7; 12 bases are shared with TRBD1. CDR3 length: 14 amino acids. Germline lookup yields CDR1 SGHRS and CDR2 YFSETQ. The V segment lost 3 bases and the J segment 6 bases; nucleotides outside the gene matches: 4. The CDR3 sequence: CASSSGQGAGEQYF. As DNA, the CDR3 is TGCGCCAGCAGCTCGGGACAGGGGGCAGGCGAGCAGTACTTC.

V usage is TRBV4-1 and J usage is TRBJ2-7; 9 nucleotides line up with TRBD2. This CDR3 comprises 15 residues. From germline, CDR1 is MGHRA and CDR2 YSYEKL. V lost 4 bases to trimming and J lost 6 bases; unmatched junction nucleotides: 10. The CDR3: CASSPTSGFPLEQYF. CDR3 DNA: TGCGCCAGCAGCCCAACTAGCGGGTTCCCTCTCGAGCAGTACTTC.

This clone has a single count. The chain is built from TRBV7-9 and TRBJ1-1; 7 bases match TRBD1. With 5 bases clipped from V and 8 bases from J, the junction kept 11 bases outside the gene matches. The germline gives CDR1 SEHNR, CDR2 FQNEAQ (reference sequence). This CDR3 is built from 14 residues. CDR3 loop: CASSPGTENTEAFF. The CDR3 DNA reads as TGTGCCAGCAGCCCCGGGACAGAAAATACGGAAGCTTTCTTT.

Note on this clone: Different DNA sequences within this sample yield the same CDR3. The J gene is TRBJ1-1, the V gene TRBV5-6; D possibly corresponds to TRBD1 (5 bases). V was trimmed by 3 bases and J by 2 bases, leaving 8 bases between them. The length of the CDR3 is 13 residues. The germline gives CDR1 SGHDT, CDR2 YYEEEE. Here the CDR3 reads CASSWGLNTEAFF. The CDR3 nucleotides read TGTGCCAGCAGCTGGGGCCTCAACACTGAAGCTTTCTTT.

DNA of the CDR3: TGTGCCAGCAGCCAGGCCGAACGGGGCTACGAGCAGTACTTC. Translating it yields CASSQAERGYEQYF. The rearrangement joins TRBV4-2 to TRBJ2-7, with a tentative D call TRBD2 (5 bases). This CDR3 is built from 14 residues. Per the germline V gene, CDR1 is LGHNA and CDR2 is YNFKEQ. Trimming cost V 3 bases and J 3 bases, with 12 bases left between them.

The J gene is TRBJ1-2, the V gene TRBV29-1; no definite D call. The CDR3 extends over 11 amino acids. Germline assignment: CDR1 SQVTM and CDR2 ANQGSEA. This CDR3 reads CSTSRDYGYTF. The CDR3 coding sequence is TGCAGTACTTCCCGGGACTATGGCTACACCTTC.

Only one count was recorded for this clone. The chain recombines TRBV30 with TRBJ1-4; D unclear. The length of the CDR3 is 14 residues. Trimming took 2 bases from V and 7 from J, leaving 14 bases between them. Looked up from germline, CDR1 is GTSNPN and CDR2 is SVGIG (reference sequence). The CDR3 DNA is TGTGCCTGGAGTTACAGAAGATATAGTGAAAAACTGTTTTTT. Translating gives CAWSYRRYSEKLFF. Looking up the rest from reference TRBV30 and TRBJ1-4 gives the full variable domain: SQTIHQWPATLVQPVGSPLSLECTVEGTSNPNLYWYRQAAGRGLQLLFYSVGIGQISSEVPQNLSASRPQDRQFILSSKKLLLSDSGFYLCAWSYRRYSEKLFFGSGTQLSVL.

The J gene is TRBJ2-1, the V gene TRBV5-1, with 7 nucleotides matching TRBD2. J was trimmed by 4 bases and V by 3 bases; bases with no gene match: 13. The CDR3 has 17 amino acids. The germline gives CDR1 SGHRS, CDR2 YFSETQ. The CDR3, as DNA: TGCGCCAGCAGCTCAACCCACCTAGGACTAGATTACAATGAGCAGTTCTTC. Its protein product is CASSSTHLGLDYNEQFF.

J is TRBJ2-2 and V is TRBV6-7; D might be TRBD1 (5 bases). TRBV6-7 is noted as an ORF with a role that remains uncertain. The CDR3 runs 18 residues. Trimming stripped 2 bases from V and 4 bases from J, with 20 bases between. CDR3 DNA: TGTGCCAGCAGTTACAGCGAGATAAACCAGGGATGCACCGGGGAGCTGTTTTTT. Its protein is CASSYSEINQGCTGELFF.

The chain combines TRBV6-5 with TRBJ1-3, with D unresolved. Trimming took off 2 bases at V and 4 bases at J, with 12 bases between the two ends. CDR3 length: 15 residues. From germline, CDR1 is MNHEY and CDR2 SVGAGI. The CDR3 is CASSYTPDLGNTIYF. Here the CDR3 DNA reads TGTGCCAGCAGTTACACCCCGGACCTCGGAAACACCATATATTTT.